A selection of T cell receptor beta chains follows, all from one sample in a study of blood T cell repertoires in COVID-19. Sequencing used immunoSEQ multiplex PCR; TCRdb keeps in-frame clones, though not all of them. The profile shows around 16,000 clones, 85% to 90% of them singletons. The sample consisted of peripheral blood. These receptors were taken from a man aged 55 to 70 with acute or convalescent COVID-19. The CDR3 runs from the conserved cysteine through the conserved F or W. D genes are given only for firm matches. Clone size is stated in some rows and not others, as once, few, many or a class when expanded.

J,size,D,V,DNA,CDR3
TRBJ2-1,-,TRBD2,TRBV5-5,TGTGCCAGCATTATCAATCCGGGGGGGGCCGATGAGCAGTTCTTC,CASIINPGGADEQFF
TRBJ2-6,-,-,TRBV28,TGTGCCAGCAGCCTGGGGGCTTCTGGGGCCAACGTCCTGACTTTC,CASSLGASGANVLTF
TRBJ1-5,-,-,TRBV30,TGTGCCTGGAGTGGGACGGGAGAACAGCCCCAGCATTTT,CAWSGTGEQPQHF
TRBJ2-1,-,-,TRBV5-1,TGCGCCAGCAGCTTGGACTACCAAAACAATGAGCAGTTCTTC,CASSLDYQNNEQFF
TRBJ2-7,-,-,TRBV28,TGTGCCAGCAGTGTAACCGCCCTAACCCGTTACAGACAACCTTCCTACGAGCAGTACTTC,CASSVTALTRYRQPSYEQYF
TRBJ1-1,-,TRBD1,TRBV5-4,TGTGCCAGCAGCGGCCCCAGGGGGCGGGATGAGGAAGCTTTCTTT,CASSGPRGRDEEAFF
TRBJ2-1,-,-,TRBV24-1,TGTGCCACCAGTGAAAACGAGGCCTTCAACAATGAGCAGTTCTTC,CATSENEAFNNEQFF
TRBJ2-1,-,TRBD2,TRBV5-6,TGTGCCAGCGGATCTAGCGGGGGCTTTCCCTACAATGAGCAGTTCTTC,CASGSSGGFPYNEQFF
TRBJ1-2,-,-,TRBV28,TGTGCCAGCAGTTCGGTCCTTTTGAACAGGGCTTACGGCTACACCTTC,CASSSVLLNRAYGYTF
TRBJ1-5,-,TRBD1,TRBV28,TGTGCCAGCAGTTCCGCCGGGACAGGGGGCTTGGATCAGCCCCAGCATTTT,CASSSAGTGGLDQPQHF
TRBJ2-7,-,TRBD2,TRBV9,TGTGCCAGCAGCGTAGGGTCCGGGAGGGCCCTCGGGGGTGGCTACGAGCAGTACTTC,CASSVGSGRALGGGYEQYF
TRBJ2-7,-,-,TRBV6-5,TGTGCCAGCAGTCGTTCGATTACTTACGAGCAGTACTTC,CASSRSITYEQYF
TRBJ2-7,-,TRBD1,TRBV27,TGTGCCAGCAGTTTGGGCTTGAGGCAGGGGGCGTACGAGCAGTACTTC,CASSLGLRQGAYEQYF
TRBJ2-3,-,TRBD2,TRBV7-2,TGTGCCAGCAGCTTAGGGGCTAGCGGGGGCGGAGATACGCAGTATTTT,CASSLGASGGGDTQYF
TRBJ1-5,-,-,TRBV27,TGTGCCAGCAGTCCGCAGGGGAGATTCCAGCCCCAGCATTTT,CASSPQGRFQPQHF
TRBJ1-1,-,TRBD1,TRBV19,TGTGCCACCAGGACAGGGAACACTGAAGCTTTCTTT,CATRTGNTEAFF
TRBJ2-7,-,-,TRBV5-6,TGTGCCAGCAGCTCTCCGACTACGCACGAGCAGTACTTC,CASSSPTTHEQYF
TRBJ1-6,once,-,TRBV9,TGTGCCAGCAGCGTAGGTACCAGGGGCCTCTCACCCCTCCACTTT,CASSVGTRGLSPLHF
TRBJ2-1,-,-,TRBV5-1,TGCGCCAGCAGCTTAGGTCGCGGGGGCTCAGCCTACAATGAGCAGTTCTTC,CASSLGRGGSAYNEQFF
TRBJ1-6,-,-,TRBV4-2,TGTGCCAGCAGCCGGACCAGGGGCTACTCCTATAATTCACCCCTCCACTTT,CASSRTRGYSYNSPLHF
TRBJ1-3,-,-,TRBV11-2,TGTGCCAGCAGCATGTACAGATCGGCTGGAAACACCATATATTTT,CASSMYRSAGNTIYF
TRBJ2-5,-,TRBD2,TRBV5-1,TGCGCCAGCAGCTTGGGGGCTAGCGGGGTAGAGACCCAGTACTTC,CASSLGASGVETQYF
TRBJ2-2,-,-,TRBV5-1,TGCGCCAGCAGCTTGGGACTAGAAACCGGGGAGCTGTTTTTT,CASSLGLETGELFF
TRBJ2-7,-,-,TRBV5-1,TGCGCCAGCAGCCCCTTACAGGGCTTTTACGAGCAGTACTTC,CASSPLQGFYEQYF
TRBJ1-2,-,TRBD1,TRBV5-1,TGCGCCAGCAGCTTGGGCGGAAAACAGGGGGCTAACTATGGCTACACCTTC,CASSLGGKQGANYGYTF
TRBJ2-3,once,TRBD1,TRBV25-1,TGTGCCAGCAGTCCAACAGGGGGCGCGGAAGATACGCAGTATTTT,CASSPTGGAEDTQYF
TRBJ2-5,-,-,TRBV2,TGTGCCAGCAGTGTATGGAAGAGGCAAGAGACCCAGTACTTC,CASSVWKRQETQYF
TRBJ1-1,-,-,TRBV2,TGTGCCAGCCTTTTAGCTCGGGGGGGTACTGAAGCTTTCTTT,CASLLARGGTEAFF
TRBJ2-1,-,-,TRBV9,TGTGCCAGCAGCGTAGAACCCAGCGCTAGGAATGAGCAGTTCTTC,CASSVEPSARNEQFF
TRBJ2-3,-,-,TRBV11-1,TGTGCCAGCAGCTTAGCGGGGGCAAATACGCAGTATTTT,CASSLAGANTQYF
TRBJ2-7,-,TRBD1,TRBV7-2,TGTGCCAGCAGTCTCGACAGGGGGCGTATTTACGAGCAGTACTTC,CASSLDRGRIYEQYF
TRBJ1-5,-,-,TRBV30,TGTGCCTGGAGCCTGGGGCAGGGAAATCAGCCCCAGCATTTT,CAWSLGQGNQPQHF
TRBJ1-1,few,-,TRBV14,TGTGCCAGCAGCCAAGAGCAGGGTAGAGCTGAAGCTTTCTTT,CASSQEQGRAEAFF
TRBJ2-1,-,-,TRBV18,TGTGCCAGCTCACCACCGAGAGGACAGTCCTACAATGAGCAGTTCTTC,CASSPPRGQSYNEQFF
TRBJ2-3,-,TRBD2,TRBV14,TGTGCCAGCAGCCAAGCGAGCGGGAGCTTTGATACGCAGTATTTT,CASSQASGSFDTQYF
TRBJ2-2,-,TRBD1,TRBV6-2/TRBV6-3,TGTGCCAGCAGTCCGGGACAGGGACGCACCGGGGAGCTGTTTTTT,CASSPGQGRTGELFF
TRBJ1-2,-,-,TRBV28,TGTATGGTGTGGGGCCTAGGTGGCTACACCTTC,CMVWGLGGYTF
TRBJ2-7,once,-,TRBV3-1/TRBV3-2,TGTGCCAGCAGCCAAGCTGCTAGCAGTAGTGGGTCCTACGAGCAGTACTTC,CASSQAASSSGSYEQYF
TRBJ1-1,-,-,TRBV25-1,TGTGCCAGCAGTGAATGGGCAGGGAACACTGAAGCTTTCTTT,CASSEWAGNTEAFF
TRBJ1-1,-,TRBD1,TRBV28,TGTGCCAGCAGTCCTCATAGAGAGGGGGCGAAAGCTTTCTTT,CASSPHREGAKAFF
TRBJ2-3,-,-,TRBV3-1/TRBV3-2,TGTGCCAGCAGCCAATCGGGTAGCACAGATACGCAGTATTTT,CASSQSGSTDTQYF
TRBJ2-5,-,TRBD1,TRBV7-6,TGTGCCAGCAGCTGGGGACAGGGGGCGGCGGAGACCCAGTACTTC,CASSWGQGAAETQYF
TRBJ2-1,-,TRBD2,TRBV7-8,TGTGCCAGCAGCGTGGGGCGGGGGGCCAACAATGAGCAGTTCTTC,CASSVGRGANNEQFF
TRBJ1-1,-,-,TRBV27,TGTGCCAGCAGTTGGAGAACAGGGCCCCGTCTCGAACCTTTCTTT,CASSWRTGPRLEPFF
TRBJ1-5,-,-,TRBV9,TGTGCCAGCAGCGCTGGACTTAGCAATCAGCCCCAGCATTTT,CASSAGLSNQPQHF
TRBJ2-7,-,TRBD1,TRBV4-1,TGCGCCAGCAGCCAAGTTCAACAGGGGTCTTACGAGCAGTACTTC,CASSQVQQGSYEQYF
TRBJ2-7,-,TRBD1,TRBV28,TGTGCCAGCAGTTGGGACAGGGCTGGTAGCGAGCAGTACTTC,CASSWDRAGSEQYF
TRBJ2-3,once,-,TRBV6-5,TGTGCCAGCAGTTACTCTCGGGAGAGGGCAGATACGCAGTATTTT,CASSYSRERADTQYF
TRBJ2-5,-,-,TRBV5-1,TGCGCCAGCAGCTCCGGGACAACGGAGACCCAGTACTTC,CASSSGTTETQYF
TRBJ2-2,medium-sized,-,TRBV4-2,TGTGCCAGCAGCCCGGAGGGGACCGGGGAGCTGTTTTTT,CASSPEGTGELFF
TRBJ2-7,-,TRBD2,TRBV7-2,TGTGCCAGCAGCTTTCCTAGCGGAGACTACGAGCAGTACTTC,CASSFPSGDYEQYF